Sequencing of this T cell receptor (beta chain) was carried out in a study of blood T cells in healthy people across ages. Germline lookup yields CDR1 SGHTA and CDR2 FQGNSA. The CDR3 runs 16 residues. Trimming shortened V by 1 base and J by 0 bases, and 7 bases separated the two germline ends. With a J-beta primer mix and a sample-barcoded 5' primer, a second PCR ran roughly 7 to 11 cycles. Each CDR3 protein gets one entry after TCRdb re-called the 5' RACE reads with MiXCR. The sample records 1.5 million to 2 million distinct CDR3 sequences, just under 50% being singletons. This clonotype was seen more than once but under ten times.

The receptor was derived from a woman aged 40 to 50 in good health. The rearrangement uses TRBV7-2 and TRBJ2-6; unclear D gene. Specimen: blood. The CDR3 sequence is CASSLVAASGANVLTF. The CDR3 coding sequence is TGTGCCAGCAGCTTAGTGGCAGCCTCTGGGGCCAACGTCCTGACTTTC.